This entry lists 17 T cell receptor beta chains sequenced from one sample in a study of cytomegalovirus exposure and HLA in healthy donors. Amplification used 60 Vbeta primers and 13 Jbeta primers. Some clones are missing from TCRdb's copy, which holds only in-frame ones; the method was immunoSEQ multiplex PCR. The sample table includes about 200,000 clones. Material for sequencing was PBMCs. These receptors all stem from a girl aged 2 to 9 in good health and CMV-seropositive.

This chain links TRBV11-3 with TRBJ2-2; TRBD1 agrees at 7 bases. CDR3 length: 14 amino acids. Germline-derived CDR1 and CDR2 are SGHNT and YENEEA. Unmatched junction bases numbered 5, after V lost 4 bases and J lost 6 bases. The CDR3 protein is CASSYTGTAGELFF. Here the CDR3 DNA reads TGTGCCAGCAGCTATACTGGGACAGCCGGGGAGCTGTTTTTT.

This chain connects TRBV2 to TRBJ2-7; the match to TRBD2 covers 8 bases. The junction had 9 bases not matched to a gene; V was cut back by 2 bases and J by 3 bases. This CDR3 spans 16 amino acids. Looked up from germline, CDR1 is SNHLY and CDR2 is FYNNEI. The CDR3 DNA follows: TGTGCCAGCAGTGAAAGGGGAGCGGGAGCAGGCTACGAGCAGTACTTC. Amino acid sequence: CASSERGAGAGYEQYF.

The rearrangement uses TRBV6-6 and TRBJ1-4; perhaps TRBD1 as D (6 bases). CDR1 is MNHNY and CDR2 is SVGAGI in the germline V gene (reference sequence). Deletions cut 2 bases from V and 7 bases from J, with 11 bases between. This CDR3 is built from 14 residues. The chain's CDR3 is CASSYVDSLEKLFF. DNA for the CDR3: TGTGCCAGCAGTTACGTGGACAGCCTTGAAAAACTGTTTTTT.

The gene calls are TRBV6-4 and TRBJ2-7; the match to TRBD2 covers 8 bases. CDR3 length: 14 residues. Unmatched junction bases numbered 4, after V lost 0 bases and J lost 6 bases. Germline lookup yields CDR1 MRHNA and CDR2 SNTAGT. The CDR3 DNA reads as TGTGCCAGCAGTGACTCAGCGGGGGCTGGCGAGCAGTACTTC. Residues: CASSDSAGAGEQYF.

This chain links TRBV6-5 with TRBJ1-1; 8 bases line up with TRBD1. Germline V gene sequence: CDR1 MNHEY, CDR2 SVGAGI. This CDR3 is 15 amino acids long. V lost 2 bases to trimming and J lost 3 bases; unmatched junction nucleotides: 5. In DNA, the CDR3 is TGTGCCAGCAGTTACATAGGACAGGGTTACACTGAAGCTTTCTTT. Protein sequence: CASSYIGQGYTEAFF.

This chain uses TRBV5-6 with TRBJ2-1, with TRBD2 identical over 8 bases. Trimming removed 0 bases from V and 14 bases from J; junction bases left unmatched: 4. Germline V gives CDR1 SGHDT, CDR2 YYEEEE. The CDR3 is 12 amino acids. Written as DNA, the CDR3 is TGTGCCAGCAGCTTGGCGGGAGGGCAGGAGTTCTTC. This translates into CASSLAGGQEFF.

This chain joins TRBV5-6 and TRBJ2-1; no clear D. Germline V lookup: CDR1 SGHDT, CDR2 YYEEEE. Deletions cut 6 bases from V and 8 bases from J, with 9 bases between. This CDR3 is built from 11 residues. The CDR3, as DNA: TGTGCCAGCACCGCGCACGATGAGCAGTTCTTC. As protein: CASTAHDEQFF.

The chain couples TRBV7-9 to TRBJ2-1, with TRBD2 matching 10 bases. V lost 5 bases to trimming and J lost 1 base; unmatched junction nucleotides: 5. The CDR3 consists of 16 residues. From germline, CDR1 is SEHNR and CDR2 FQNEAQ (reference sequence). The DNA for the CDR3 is TGTGCCAGCAGCGTTCCGACTAGCGGGTCCTACAATGAGCAGTTCTTC. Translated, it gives CASSVPTSGSYNEQFF.

The CDR3 loop reads CASSPLDLGGNEQFF. The CDR3 nucleotides are TGCGCCAGCAGCCCCCTGGACTTGGGGGGAAATGAGCAGTTCTTC. This chain joins TRBV5-1 and TRBJ2-1, with D tentatively TRBD2 (6 bases). The CDR3 length is 15 residues. The ends were cut back, 4 bases at V and 7 bases at J, with 18 bases in the middle. CDR1 is SGHRS, CDR2 YFSETQ, per germline.

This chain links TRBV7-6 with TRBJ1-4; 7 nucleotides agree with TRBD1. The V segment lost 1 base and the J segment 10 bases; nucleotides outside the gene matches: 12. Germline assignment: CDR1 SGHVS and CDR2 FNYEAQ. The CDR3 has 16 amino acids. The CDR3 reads CASSLGTGRAAAKLFF. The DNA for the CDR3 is TGTGCCAGCAGCTTAGGGACAGGACGGGCAGCGGCAAAACTGTTTTTT.

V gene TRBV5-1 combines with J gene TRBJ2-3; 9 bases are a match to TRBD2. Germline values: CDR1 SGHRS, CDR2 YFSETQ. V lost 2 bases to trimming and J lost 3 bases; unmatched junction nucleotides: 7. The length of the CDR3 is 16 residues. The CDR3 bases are TGCGCCAGCAGCTTTCAGGCGGGAGGGCTTACAGATACGCAGTATTTT. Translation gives CASSFQAGGLTDTQYF.

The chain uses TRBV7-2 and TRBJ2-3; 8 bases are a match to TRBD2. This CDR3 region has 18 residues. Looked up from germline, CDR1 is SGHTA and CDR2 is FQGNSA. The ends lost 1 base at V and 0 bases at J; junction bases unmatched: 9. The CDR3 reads CASSLEGTRLPSTDTQYF. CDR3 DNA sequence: TGTGCCAGCAGCTTAGAAGGGACTAGGCTTCCTAGCACAGATACGCAGTATTTT. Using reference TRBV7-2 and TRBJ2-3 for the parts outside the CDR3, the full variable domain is GAGVSQSPSNKVTEKGKDVELRCDPISGHTALYWYRQSLGQGLEFLIYFQGNSAPDKSGLPSDRFSAERTGGSVSTLTIQRTQQEDSAVYLCASSLEGTRLPSTDTQYFGPGTRLTVL.

CDR3 nucleotides: TGTGCCAGCAGTTTATCTGGGTTTGGGGACAGGGGGCGAGTGGGCTCCTACGAGCAGTACTTC. Protein product: CASSLSGFGDRGRVGSYEQYF. The chain carries TRBV28 and TRBJ2-7; 12 nucleotides agree with TRBD1. This CDR3 region has 21 residues. With 1 base clipped from V and 0 bases from J, the junction kept 16 bases outside the gene matches. Germline CDR1 and CDR2: MDHEN and SYDVKM.

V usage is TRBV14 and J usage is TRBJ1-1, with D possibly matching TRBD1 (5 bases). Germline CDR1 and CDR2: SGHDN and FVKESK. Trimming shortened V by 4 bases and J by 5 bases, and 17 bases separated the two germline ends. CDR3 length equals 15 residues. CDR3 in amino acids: CASSPLGEGRTEAFF. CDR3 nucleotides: TGTGCCAGCAGCCCCCTCGGGGAGGGGAGAACTGAAGCTTTCTTT.

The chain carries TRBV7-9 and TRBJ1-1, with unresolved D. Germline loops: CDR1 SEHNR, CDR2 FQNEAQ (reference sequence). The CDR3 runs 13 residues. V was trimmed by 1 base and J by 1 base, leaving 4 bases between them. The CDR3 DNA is TGTGCCAGCAGCTTAGACAGGAACACTGAAGCTTTCTTT. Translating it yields CASSLDRNTEAFF.

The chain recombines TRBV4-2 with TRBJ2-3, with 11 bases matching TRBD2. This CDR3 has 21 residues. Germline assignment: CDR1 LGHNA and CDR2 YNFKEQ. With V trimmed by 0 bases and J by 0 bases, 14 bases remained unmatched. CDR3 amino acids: CASSQDTRLAGGVGSTDTQYF. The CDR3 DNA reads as TGTGCCAGCAGCCAAGACACGCGGCTAGCGGGAGGAGTGGGGAGCACAGATACGCAGTATTTT.

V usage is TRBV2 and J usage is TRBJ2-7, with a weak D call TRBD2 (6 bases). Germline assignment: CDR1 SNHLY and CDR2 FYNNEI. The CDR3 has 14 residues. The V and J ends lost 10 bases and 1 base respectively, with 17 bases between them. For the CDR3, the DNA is TGTGCCAAGAGCGGGCCGGACTCGTCCTACGAGCAGTACTTC. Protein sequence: CAKSGPDSSYEQYF.